This T cell receptor beta chain was profiled in a study of metastatic and nonmetastatic thyroid tumors. Study-level background: It was across blood and tumor or nodule tissue from malignant and benign thyroid patients that repertoires were compared.

Patients had received no treatment of any kind before thyroid surgery. The V end lost 0 bases, the J end lost 2 bases, and 9 bases lay between the germline ends. This CDR3 comprises 16 residues. Germline assignment: CDR1 SGDLS and CDR2 YYNGEE. This clone was seen repeatedly, ten times or more. TCRdb reanalyzed the PCR reads via MiXCR. The data show about 43,000 clones, 24% seen once. The chain recombines TRBV9 with TRBJ2-6; a weak D match, TRBD1 (6 bases). The specimen was tumor tissue. This TCR was recovered from a female donor with papillary thyroid cancer or a benign thyroid nodule (not recorded which). Some clones in this sample may be carry-over from other donors' samples. CDR3 in DNA: TGTGCCAGCAGCGTAGCTGCAGGGGCTGGGGCCAACGTCCTGACTTTC. This gives the protein CASSVAAGAGANVLTF.